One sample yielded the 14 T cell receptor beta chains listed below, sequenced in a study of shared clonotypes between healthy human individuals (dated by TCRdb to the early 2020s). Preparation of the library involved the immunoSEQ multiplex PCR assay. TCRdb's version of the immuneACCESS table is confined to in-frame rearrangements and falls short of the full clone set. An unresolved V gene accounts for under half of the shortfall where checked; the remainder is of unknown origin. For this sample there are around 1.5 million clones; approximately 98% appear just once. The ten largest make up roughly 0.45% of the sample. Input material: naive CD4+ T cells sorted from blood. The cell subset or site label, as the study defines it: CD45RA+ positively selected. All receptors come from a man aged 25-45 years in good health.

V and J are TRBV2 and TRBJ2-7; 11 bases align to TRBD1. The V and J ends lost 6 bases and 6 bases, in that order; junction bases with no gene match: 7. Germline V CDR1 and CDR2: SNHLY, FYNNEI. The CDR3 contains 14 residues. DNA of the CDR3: TGTGCCAGCAGGGGGGACAGGGGGAGCGCCGAGCAGTACTTC. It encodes CASRGDRGSAEQYF.

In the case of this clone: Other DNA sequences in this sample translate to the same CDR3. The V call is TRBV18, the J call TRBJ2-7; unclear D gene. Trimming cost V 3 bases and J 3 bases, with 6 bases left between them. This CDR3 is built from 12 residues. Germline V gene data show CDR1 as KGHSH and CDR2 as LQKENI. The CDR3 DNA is TGTGCCAGCTCACCTCCTAGCTACGAGCAGTACTTC. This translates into CASSPPSYEQYF.

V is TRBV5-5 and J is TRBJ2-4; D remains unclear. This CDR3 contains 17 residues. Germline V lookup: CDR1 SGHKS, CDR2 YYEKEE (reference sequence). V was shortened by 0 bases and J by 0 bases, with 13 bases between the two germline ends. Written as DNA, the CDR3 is TGTGCCAGCAGCTTGGTGGTTAGGGCACTAGCCAAAAACATTCAGTACTTC. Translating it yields CASSLVVRALAKNIQYF.

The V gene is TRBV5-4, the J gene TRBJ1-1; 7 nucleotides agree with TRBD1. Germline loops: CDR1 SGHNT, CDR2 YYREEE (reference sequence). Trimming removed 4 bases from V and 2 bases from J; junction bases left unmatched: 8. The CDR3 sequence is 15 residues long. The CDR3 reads CASSTRQGSNTEAFF. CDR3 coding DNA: TGTGCCAGCAGCACGCGACAGGGTAGTAACACTGAAGCTTTCTTT.

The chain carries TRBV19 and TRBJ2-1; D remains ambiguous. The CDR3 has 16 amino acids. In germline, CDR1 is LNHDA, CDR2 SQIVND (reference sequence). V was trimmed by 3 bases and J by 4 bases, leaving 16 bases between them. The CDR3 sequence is CASSIPAGSLYNEQFF. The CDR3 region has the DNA TGTGCCAGTAGTATCCCGGCCGGCTCCCTTTACAATGAGCAGTTCTTC.

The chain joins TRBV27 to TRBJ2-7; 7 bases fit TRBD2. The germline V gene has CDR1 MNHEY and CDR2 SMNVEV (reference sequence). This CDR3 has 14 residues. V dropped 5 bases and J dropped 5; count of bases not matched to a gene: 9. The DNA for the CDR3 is TGTGCCAGCAGTCCACCGGGAGGAGGGCACGAGCAGTACTTC. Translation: CASSPPGGGHEQYF.

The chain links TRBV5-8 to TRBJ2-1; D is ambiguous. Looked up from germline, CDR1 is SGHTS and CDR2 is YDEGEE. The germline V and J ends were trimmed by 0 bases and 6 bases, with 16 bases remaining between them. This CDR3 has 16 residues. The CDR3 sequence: CASSLARVYTLNEQFF. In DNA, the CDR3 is TGTGCCAGCAGCTTGGCTCGGGTTTATACCCTCAATGAGCAGTTCTTC.

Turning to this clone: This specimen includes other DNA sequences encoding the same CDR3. CDR3 residues: CASSLVGASSYEQYF. CDR3 in DNA: TGCGCCAGCAGCTTGGTGGGGGCGAGCTCCTACGAGCAGTACTTC. The chain is built from TRBV5-1 and TRBJ2-7, with D possibly being TRBD1 (6 bases). There are 15 residues in the CDR3. The germline V gene has CDR1 SGHRS and CDR2 YFSETQ. Deletions cut 0 bases from V and 0 bases from J, with 10 bases between.

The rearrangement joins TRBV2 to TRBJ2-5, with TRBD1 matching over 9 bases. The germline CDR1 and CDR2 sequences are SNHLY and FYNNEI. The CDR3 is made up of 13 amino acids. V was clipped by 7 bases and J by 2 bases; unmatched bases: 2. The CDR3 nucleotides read TGTGCCAGCAAAGGGACAGGGCAAGAGACCCAGTACTTC. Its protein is CASKGTGQETQYF.

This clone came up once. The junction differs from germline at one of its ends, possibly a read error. The CDR3 is CASKKIGLAETYEQYF. The CDR3 region has the DNA TGTGCTAGCAAAAAAATCGGACTAGCGGAAACCTACGAGCAGTACTTC. This chain connects TRBV7-7 to TRBJ2-7; TRBD2 matches at 10 bases. CDR1 and CDR2 (germline): SSHAT, FNYEAQ (reference sequence). The CDR3 has 16 residues.

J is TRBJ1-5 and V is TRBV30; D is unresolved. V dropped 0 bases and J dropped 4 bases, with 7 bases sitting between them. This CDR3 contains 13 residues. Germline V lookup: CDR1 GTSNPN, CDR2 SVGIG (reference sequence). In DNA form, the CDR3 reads TGTGCCTGGAGTGTAGCCAGGAATCAGCCCCAGCATTTT. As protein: CAWSVARNQPQHF.

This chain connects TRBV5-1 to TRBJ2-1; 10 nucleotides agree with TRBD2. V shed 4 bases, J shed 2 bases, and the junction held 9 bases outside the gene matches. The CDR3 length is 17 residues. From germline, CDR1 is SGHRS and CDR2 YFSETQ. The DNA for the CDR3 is TGCGCCAGCAGCCCGGGACGACTAGCGGGCACCTACAATGAGCAGTTCTTC. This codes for CASSPGRLAGTYNEQFF.

CDR3 loop: CASSFDPLAGVKYEQYF. CDR3 sequence (DNA): TGTGCCAGCAGTTTTGACCCCCTGGCAGGGGTTAAGTACGAGCAGTACTTC. The chain is built from TRBV27 and TRBJ2-7; D is possibly TRBD1 (6 bases). Trimming left V 3 bases short and J 4 bases short, with 22 bases between. CDR1 is MNHEY and CDR2 is SMNVEV in the germline V gene (reference sequence). This CDR3 spans 17 amino acids.

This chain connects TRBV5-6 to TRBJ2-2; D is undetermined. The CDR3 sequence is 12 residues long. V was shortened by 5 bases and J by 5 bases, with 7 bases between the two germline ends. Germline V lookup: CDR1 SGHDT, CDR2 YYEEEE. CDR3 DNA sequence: TGTGCCAGCAGGACGCGGACCGGGGAGCTGTTTTTT. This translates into CASRTRTGELFF.